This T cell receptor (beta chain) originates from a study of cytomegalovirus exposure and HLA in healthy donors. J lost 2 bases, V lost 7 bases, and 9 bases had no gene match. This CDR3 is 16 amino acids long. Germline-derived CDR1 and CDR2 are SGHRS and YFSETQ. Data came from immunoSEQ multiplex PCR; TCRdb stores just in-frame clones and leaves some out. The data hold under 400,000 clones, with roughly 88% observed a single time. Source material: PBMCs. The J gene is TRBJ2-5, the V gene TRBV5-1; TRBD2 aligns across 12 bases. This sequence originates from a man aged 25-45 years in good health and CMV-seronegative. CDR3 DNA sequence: TGCGCCAGCCGACTAGCGGGGGACCGGTGGCAAGAGACCCAGTACTTC. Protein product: CASRLAGDRWQETQYF.